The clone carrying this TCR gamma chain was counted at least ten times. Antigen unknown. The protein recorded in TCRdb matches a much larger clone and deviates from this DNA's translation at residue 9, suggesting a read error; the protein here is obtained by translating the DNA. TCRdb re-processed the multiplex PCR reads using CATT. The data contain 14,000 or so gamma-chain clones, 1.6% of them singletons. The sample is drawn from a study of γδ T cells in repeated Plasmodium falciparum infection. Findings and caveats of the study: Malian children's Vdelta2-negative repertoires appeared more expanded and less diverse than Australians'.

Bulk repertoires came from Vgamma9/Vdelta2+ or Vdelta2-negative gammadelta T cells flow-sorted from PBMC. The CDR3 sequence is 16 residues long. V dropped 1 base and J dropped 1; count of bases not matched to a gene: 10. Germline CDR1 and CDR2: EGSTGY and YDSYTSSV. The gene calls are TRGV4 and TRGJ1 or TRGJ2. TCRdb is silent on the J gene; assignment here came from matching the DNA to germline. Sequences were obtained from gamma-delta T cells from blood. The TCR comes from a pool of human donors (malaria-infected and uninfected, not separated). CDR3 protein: CATWDGFPPNYYKKLF. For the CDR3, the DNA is TGTGCCACCTGGGATGGATTCCCTCCTAATTATTATAAGAAACTCTTT.